In its sample, the clone carrying this TCR beta chain was seen once. CDR1 and CDR2 (germline): SGHVS, FQNEAQ. Trimming pared 3 bases from V and 7 bases from J, leaving 10 bases between. This CDR3 is 12 amino acids long. Original handling: Researchers report that nucleated cell counts were estimated from reference gene primer amplification. Method: immunoSEQ multiplex PCR; TCRdb's copy keeps in-frame clones and lacks some. D and trimming were read from the DNA, whereas the V and J calls and clone size are those reported in that table. Of under 85,000 clones in the sample, roughly 80% are singletons; the top ten hold under 7.5%. This specimen belongs to a study of blood T cell repertoires in COVID-19. Across the whole study: In each case, the material was cDNA or gDNA derived from T cells, B-cell-depleted T cells, or PBMCs.

This sequence joins TRBV7-8 and TRBJ2-7; D is uncertain. The clonotype originates from a man aged 25 to 40 with COVID-19, enrolled during active disease. The source material was peripheral blood. CDR3 in DNA: TGTGCCAGCAGCTTGACTCGTGGAGAGCAGTACTTC. Its translation is CASSLTRGEQYF.